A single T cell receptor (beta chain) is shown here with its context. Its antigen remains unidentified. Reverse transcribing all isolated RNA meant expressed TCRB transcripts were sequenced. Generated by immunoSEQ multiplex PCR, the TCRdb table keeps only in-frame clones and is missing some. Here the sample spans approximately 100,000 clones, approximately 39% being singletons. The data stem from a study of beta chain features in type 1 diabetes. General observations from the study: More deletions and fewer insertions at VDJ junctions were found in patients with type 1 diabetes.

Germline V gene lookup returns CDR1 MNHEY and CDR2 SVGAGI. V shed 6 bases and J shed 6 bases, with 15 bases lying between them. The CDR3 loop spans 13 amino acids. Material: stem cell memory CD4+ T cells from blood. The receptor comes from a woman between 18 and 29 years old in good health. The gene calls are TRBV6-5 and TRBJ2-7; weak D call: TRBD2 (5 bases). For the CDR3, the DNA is TGTGCCAGCAGACCTACTAGTCTAGGCGAGCAGTACTTC. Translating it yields CASRPTSLGEQYF.